This T cell receptor beta chain originates from a study of blood T cell repertoires in COVID-19. Per the germline V gene, CDR1 is SGHNT and CDR2 is YYREEE (reference sequence). This CDR3 contains 15 residues. Trimming took off 4 bases at V and 0 bases at J, with 10 bases between the two ends. Only one count was recorded for this clone. The repertoire was sequenced with immunoSEQ multiplex PCR; TCRdb's copy has only in-frame clones and lacks some. The table records about 100,000 clones, about 85% of them present only once. The chain links TRBV5-4 to TRBJ1-4; D is unresolved. The sequence derives from a human donor in a cohort sampled during active COVID-19. The source material was peripheral blood. As DNA, the CDR3 is TGTGCCAGCAGCCCGACAAGTGCAACTAATGAAAAACTGTTTTTT. Translating it yields CASSPTSATNEKLFF. The full variable domain, rest sourced from reference TRBV5-4 and TRBJ1-4, is ETGVTQSPTHLIKTRGQQVTLRCSSQSGHNTVSWYQQALGQGPQFIFQYYREEENGRGNFPPRFSGLQFPNYSSELNVNALELDDSALYLCASSPTSATNEKLFFGSGTQLSVL.